This T cell receptor beta chain appears in the sequencing data of a study of shared T cell receptors in the human thymus. The germline gives CDR1 MNHEY, CDR2 SVGAGI. This CDR3 has 15 amino acids. The V and J ends lost 5 bases and 2 bases, in that order; junction bases with no gene match: 4. Profiled with immunoSEQ multiplex PCR; TCRdb holds only in-frame clones, not every one. The table records over 650,000 clones, around 87% of them present only once. The same sample was also studied in work on human thymus T cells. As that report states: Donors were healthy Finnish babies undergoing corrective operations for congenital heart defects. Corrective cardiac operations yielded the resected thymus tissue. Thymic and blood repertoires showed apparently biased V and J gene usage. Related work showed strongly overlapping thymic repertoires across unrelated individuals.

Sequencing was performed on thymocytes. This TCR was recovered from a boy younger than two with a congenital heart defect. The chain employs TRBV6-5 and TRBJ2-1; TRBD1 aligns across 9 bases. CDR3 in DNA: TGTGCCAGCAGTCGGGGACAGGGTGCCTACAATGAGCAGTTCTTC. The encoded protein is CASSRGQGAYNEQFF.